This TCR beta chain is from a study of shared clonotypes between healthy human individuals. Study outcomes and limitations: Few donors restricted represented genetic and exposure-history diversity. Some naive CD4 clonotypes, roughly 4.8%, turned up in common across a few donors. Compared with clonotypes that all four donors shared, non-shared clonotypes had lower generation probabilities.

Naive CD8 cells were CD45RO-negative, positively selected for CCR7, excluding terminally differentiated effector memory CD45RA+ cells. The trim removed 0 bases at V and 6 bases at J, leaving 13 bases unmatched. Germline V gives CDR1 MGHRA, CDR2 YSYEKL. This CDR3 is built from 18 residues. Profiling relied on immunoSEQ multiplex PCR, and the TCRdb table lists in-frame clones only, not all of them. Counted here are just over 2,000,000 clones, about 95% occurring once; the ten biggest clones make up 1% to 1.3%. Notes on this clone: Its antigen is currently unknown.

This rearrangement joins TRBV4-1 to TRBJ1-5; 8 bases fit TRBD1. The receptor was derived from a man between 18 and 35 years old in good health. The source material was naive CD8+ T cells sorted from blood. The CDR3 is CASSQDFTGLQGGQPQHF. The CDR3 bases are TGCGCCAGCAGCCAAGACTTCACAGGGCTACAGGGGGGTCAGCCCCAGCATTTT.